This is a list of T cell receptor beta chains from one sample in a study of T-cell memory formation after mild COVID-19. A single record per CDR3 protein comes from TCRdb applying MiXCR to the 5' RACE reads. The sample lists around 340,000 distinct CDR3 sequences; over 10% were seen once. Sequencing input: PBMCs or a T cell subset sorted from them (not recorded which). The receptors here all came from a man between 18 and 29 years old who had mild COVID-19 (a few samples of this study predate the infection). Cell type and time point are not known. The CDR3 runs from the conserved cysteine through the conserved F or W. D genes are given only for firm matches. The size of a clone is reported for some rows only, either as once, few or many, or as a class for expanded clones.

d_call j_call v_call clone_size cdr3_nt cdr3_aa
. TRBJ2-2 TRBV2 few TGTGCCAGCAGTGAATCAGTGTGGAGCACCGGGGAGCTGTTTTTT CASSESVWSTGELFF
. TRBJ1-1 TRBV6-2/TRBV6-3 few TGTGCCAGCTGCACCCGTACTGAAGTTTTCTTT CASCTRTEVFF
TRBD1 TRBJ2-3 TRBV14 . TGTGCCAGCAGCTCGGGACAGGCTCAGGTTACGCAGTATTTT CASSSGQAQVTQYF
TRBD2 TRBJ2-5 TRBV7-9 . TGTGCCAGCAGCCCAGGGACTAGCGGGGGAGGTTTCCAAGAGACCCAGTACTTC CASSPGTSGGGFQETQYF
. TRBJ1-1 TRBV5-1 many TGCGCCAGCAGCTCGGGGACTTTGAACACTGAAGCTTTCTTT CASSSGTLNTEAFF
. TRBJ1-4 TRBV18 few TGTGCCAGCTCGTACCGCCCGGGAGGGACTAATGAAAAACTGTTTTTT CASSYRPGGTNEKLFF
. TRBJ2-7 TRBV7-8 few TGTGCCAGCAGGCCGCAGAGGGGGGCCTACGAGCAGTACTTC CASRPQRGAYEQYF
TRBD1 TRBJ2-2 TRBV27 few TGTGCCAGCAGTTTACCCGGACAGGGGGCCGGCGGGGAGCTGTTTTTT CASSLPGQGAGGELFF
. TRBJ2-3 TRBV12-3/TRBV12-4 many TGTGCCAGCAGCTCTGGCCGAGGGAATACGCAGTATTTT CASSSGRGNTQYF
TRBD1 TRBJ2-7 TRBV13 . TGTGCCAGCAGCCGAAAGACAGGGGGCAGAGACGAGCAGTACTTC CASSRKTGGRDEQYF
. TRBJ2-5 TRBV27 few TGTGCCAGCAGTTGGAGGAAAGGGGAGACCCAGTACTTC CASSWRKGETQYF